This TCR beta chain appears in the sequencing data of a study of cytomegalovirus exposure and HLA in healthy donors (dated by TCRdb to 2016 to 2017). With regard to the full study: An earlier analysis of approximately 640 of the donors reported approximately 270 Gb of sequence data and about 100 million unique TCR beta sequences from about 179 million T cells. Because of strong linkage in the cohort, roughly five DR-DQ haplotypes were treated as single units for association and clustering. The number of typed donors differed by locus: about 620-630 for A, B, C, DRB1 and DQB1; 500 to 550 for DQA1; about 600 for DPA1; and roughly 450 for DPB1. Donor age, sex, ethnicity and CMV serostatus were collected together with the repertoire data. The study aimed to test whether signatures of past pathogen exposure could be identified by cataloging public T cell receptors. A later analysis re-examined previously published TCR beta repertoires from over 500 donors and added high-resolution HLA genotyping to investigate patterns of TCR occurrence. On average, 235,054 unique TCR beta nucleotide sequences were sequenced per donor among more than 350 genotyped donors of the cohort, with 15% to 20% of those sequences being non-productive. An early release covering around 630 HLA-typed donors comprised roughly 300 gigabases of sequencing data and 85 million to 100 million unique TCR sequences. The later analysis used no new phenotypic data to find candidate immune exposures, relying instead on TCR beta sequences and their occurrence across donors. Among the roughly 400 genotyped donors, around 81% belonged to the genetic ancestry cluster associated with self-reported Caucasian donors. A later genetic analysis took genome-wide SNP genotypes for about 65% of the 666 donors and used that subset as a discovery cohort. Besides the first cohort of more than 650 subjects, a separate validation cohort made up of roughly 120 different subjects was used. The study used immunosequencing to profile the T cell repertoires of 666 subjects and linked those repertoires to cytomegalovirus serostatus. To predict cytomegalovirus infection status, the study brought together high-throughput TCR immunosequencing, statistical association of individual TCRs with disease status, and machine learning. An earlier analysis of nearly 600 of the donors applied high-throughput TCR beta sequencing to assess whether each TCR beta V gene segment acted as functional or pseudogenic. Class I and class II HLA loci were covered by the typing at four-digit resolution. All discovery cohort repertoires had been generated on a single sequencing platform.

Libraries were built with the immunoSEQ multiplex PCR assay. For the multiplex PCR, a mixture combining 60 forward primers for TCR Vbeta segments and 13 reverse primers for TCR Jbeta segments was used. Amplification of the CDR3 region of rearranged TCR beta genes was performed with a multiplex PCR assay on genomic DNA. On the Illumina HiSeq System, the amplified TCR beta libraries were sequenced as 87-base-pair reads. As for the authors' bioinformatics: Across the 600 to 700 repertoires, a later analysis counted 80 million or so unique TCR beta chains, 9 million to 14 million of which were shared by at least two donors. To remove PCR and sequencing errors, raw reads were error-corrected and collapsed into unique sequences using a nearest-neighbor algorithm that merged closely related sequences. V, D and J gene segments were assigned by aligning CDR3 sequences to IMGT reference sequences. For a sequence to be retained, at least a six-nucleotide match to both a V gene segment and a J gene segment was required. Rearrangements were classified as productive when the CDR3 lacked stop codons and remained in frame with V and J, and all other rearrangements were classified as non-productive. CDR3 was defined by IMGT convention, running from the second conserved V-encoded cysteine to the conserved J-encoded phenylalanine. In an earlier analysis of around 570 of the donors, sequences lacking an unambiguous match to a single V gene segment were excluded. An earlier analysis of approximately 590 of the donors classified V segments as functional when productive rearrangements were above 56.7% and as segregating when the standard deviation between donors was above 5%. A statistical classification framework was built for diagnosing cytomegalovirus status from the catalog of TCR beta chain sequences. V and J gene assignment, in a later analysis, came from comparing TCR nucleotide sequences with IMGT/GENE-DB human TR gene sequences. A later analysis assigned CDR3 sequences and most-parsimonious VDJ recombination scenarios with the TCRdist pipeline. In a later analysis, each TCR beta chain was defined by its CDR3 amino acid sequence together with its V-gene family, and reads without a unique V-gene family were excluded. To address suspected cross-contamination and a sequencing artifact, a later analysis removed 450 to 700 highly shared, low-generation-probability nucleotide sequences. For each public chain, a later analysis derived a clonal expansion index from normalized ranks of inferred template counts within each repertoire. In a later analysis, generation probabilities were computed using a VDJ recombination model fitted to out-of-frame rearrangements, and the results were checked against IGoR. Hypergeometric tests were used in a later analysis to score TCR-TCR, TCR-HLA and TCR-CMV co-occurrence, with a repertoire-size bias correction applied to the TCR pairs. In a later analysis, false discovery rates were estimated by permuting HLA or CMV assignments 20 times. A later analysis grouped co-occurring TCRs with DBSCAN, adding TCRdist sequence similarity when clustering within HLA-allele-positive subsets. For co-occurrence clustering, repertoires with fewer than 30,000 or more than 120,000 public chains were excluded, along with 5 or 6 repertoires with anomalous nucleotide sharing. The source is immuneACCESS, and TCRdb retained only in-frame sequences with V and J called. Part of the clones is not carried over; for the studies checked, unresolved V genes explain less than half of this, and the remainder is unexplained. V and J calls and clone size are given by that table; D and trimming were obtained from the DNA. The sample table holds under 200,000 clones, of which 81% were seen once. The leading ten clones occupy around 1.9% of the sample.

Beyond this particular receptor, the publication reports: The study gave a list of 150 to 200 TCR beta chains associated with cytomegalovirus. When HLA alleles, especially DR and DQ, strongly co-occurred, attributing TCR associations to individual alleles was difficult. It was suggested by the authors that the approach could potentially be generalized to other disease states and immunological phenotypes. While some public TCRs were present in many individuals, most TCR sequences turned up only very rarely across donors. The presence/absence analyses assumed that sequencing depth was roughly uniform across donors, and that assumption may not be true. In a later genetic analysis, fewer N-insertions in productive TCRs were reported among donors in an Asian-associated ancestry cluster than the roughly 670-donor mean. Three of the identified cytomegalovirus-associated TCR beta chains were confirmed in vitro to be specific for cytomegalovirus antigens. Because HLA typing was unavailable for some donors at each locus, only the typed subset was used in association tests. According to a later analysis, TCR association rates differed among HLA loci, with DRB1 alleles showing the most associated TCRs and HLA-C alleles showing the fewest. A further reported finding was that TCR beta sequences accurately predicted the HLA-A and HLA-B alleles for most subjects in the first cohort. Immune exposure information for the cohort was limited to CMV serostatus. A later analysis found that HLA-associated TCR beta chains were more clonally expanded and had lower generation probabilities than equally common non-associated chains. Cytomegalovirus status was reported to be diagnosed by the classifier with high specificity and sensitivity in both the original and validation cohorts. Seventeen rarely observed V segments, including chromosome 9 orphons, were excluded from the earlier analysis of some 590 of the donors because counts were too low. A cluster of highly shared sequence variants was judged likely to be a technical artifact of the sequencing pipeline. Only TCR beta chains were sequenced in this cohort, and the absence of alpha or paired-chain data limited detectable features. Linkage disequilibrium might explain the correlated functional status among segregating V segments, but an unknown experimental factor could not be ruled out. In a later analysis, several top co-occurrence clusters were reported to appear linked to parvovirus B19, influenza, CMV and Epstein-Barr virus. A later analysis associated about 17,000 TCR beta sequences with specific HLA alleles at a false discovery rate of 0.05. In a later genetic analysis, a missense DCLRE1C variant was associated with V-gene and J-gene trimming of TCR beta chains, and the association was replicated in an independent cohort. Broadly in line with IMGT annotations, most TCR beta V segments showed up in productive rearrangements about 90% or about 30% of the time in an earlier analysis of a few hundred of the donors. According to a later analysis, most CMV-associated TCR beta chains appeared to be HLA-restricted, and the HLA associations seemed to be driven largely by CMV exposure.

The cohort was made up of hundreds of healthy bone marrow donors. At the time of sampling, every cohort member was nominally healthy, though immune exposures that went unrecorded were likely present. The donor tested CMV seronegative and was one of the 352 seronegative cohort members. Each donor provided a peripheral blood sample, and peripheral blood mononuclear cells were used for TCR beta sequencing. The Qiagen DNeasy Blood Extraction Kit was used to extract genomic DNA from the blood cell samples. Comment on this clone: No antigen is known for it. Base quality data are lacking; no much larger clone is found one base away.

Sequenced material: PBMCs. The TCR originated in a young woman in good health and CMV-seronegative.

The CDR3 here reads CASSLGGVSSYNEQFF. The DNA sequence reads TGCGCCAGCAGCTTGGGGGGGGTCAGCTCCTACAATGAGCAGTTCTTC. The rearrangement combines TRBV5-1 with TRBJ2-1, with TRBD2 tentatively as D gene (6 bases match). The CDR3, from cysteine to phenylalanine, totals 16 residues. Only CDR3 DNA remains: 48 bases, in frame from the first base. CDR1 and CDR2, per the germline V gene, are SGHRS and YFSETQ. V is cut by 0 bases and J by 0 bases, and the space between the germline ends is 10 bases. The full variable domain, completed from the reference TRBV5-1 and TRBJ2-1 proteins outside the CDR3, reads KAGVTQTPRYLIKTRGQQVTLSCSPISGHRSVSWYQQTPGQGLQFLFEYFSETQRNKGNFPGRFSGRQFSNSRSEMNVSTLELGDSALYLCASSLGGVSSYNEQFFGPGTRLTVL.